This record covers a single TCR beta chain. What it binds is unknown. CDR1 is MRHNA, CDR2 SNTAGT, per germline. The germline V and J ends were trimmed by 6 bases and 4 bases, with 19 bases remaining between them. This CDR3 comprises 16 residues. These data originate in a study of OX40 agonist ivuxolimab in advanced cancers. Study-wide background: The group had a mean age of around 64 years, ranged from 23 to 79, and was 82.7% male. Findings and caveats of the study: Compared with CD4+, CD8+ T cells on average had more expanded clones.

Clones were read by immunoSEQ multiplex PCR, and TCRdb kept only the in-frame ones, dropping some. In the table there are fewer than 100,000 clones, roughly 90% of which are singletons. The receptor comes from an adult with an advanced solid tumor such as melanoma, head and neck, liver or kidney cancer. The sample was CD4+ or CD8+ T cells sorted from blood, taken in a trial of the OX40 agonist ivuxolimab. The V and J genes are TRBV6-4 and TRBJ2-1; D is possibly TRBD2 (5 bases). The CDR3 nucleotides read TGTGCCAGCAGCTCTCTAGCCAGAGCCCCTTACAATGAGCAGTTCTTC. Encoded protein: CASSSLARAPYNEQFF.